The T cell receptor (beta chain) under discussion was sequenced for a study of blood T cell repertoires in COVID-19. Study-wide background: Sources were T cells, B-cell-depleted T cells, or PBMCs; the material itself was cDNA or gDNA.

CDR3 size: 15 residues. The ends were cut back, 3 bases at V and 6 bases at J, with 18 bases in the middle. From germline, CDR1 is LGHDT and CDR2 YNNKEL (reference sequence). The data were produced by immunoSEQ multiplex PCR, yet TCRdb's version contains in-frame clones alone and is incomplete. This sample has over 150,000 clones; roughly nine tenths occur once, and the top ten carry about a fifth. This clone was recorded once. Sequenced: peripheral blood. V gene TRBV3-1 (or the pseudogene TRBV3-2) combines with J gene TRBJ2-7, with D possibly matching TRBD2 (6 bases). This TCR was recovered from a man aged 70 or older with active or convalescent COVID-19. The CDR3 nucleotides read TGTGCCAGCAGCCAGGCCGGGCCGGGGGTTGCCGAGCAGTACTTC. Protein: CASSQAGPGVAEQYF.